This T cell receptor (beta chain) was identified in a study of blood T cells in healthy people across ages. This clonotype appeared a few times. The CDR3 length is 14 residues. CDR1 ENHRY and CDR2 SYGVKD come from the germline V gene. V lost 3 bases to trimming and J lost 6 bases, with 15 bases between them. A second PCR, run for about 7 to 11 cycles, used a sample-barcoded 5' primer plus a J-beta primer mix. MiXCR was run by TCRdb on the 5' RACE reads, yielding one entry per CDR3 protein. The table has around 1.5 million distinct CDR3 sequences, around 39% seen once. Source material: blood. The gene calls are TRBV10-3 and TRBJ2-7, with D maybe TRBD2 (5 bases). The sequence derives from a woman between 18 and 29 years old in good health. The CDR3 sequence is CAISDSGFSGEQYF. For the CDR3, the DNA is TGTGCCATCAGTGACAGCGGATTCAGCGGCGAGCAGTACTTC.